The present T cell receptor (beta chain) was sequenced within a study of blood T cell repertoires in COVID-19. About the study: COVID-19 samples, acute and convalescent, were from the United States, Italy and Spain. T cells, B-cell-depleted T cells, or PBMCs provided the cDNA or gDNA that served as material.

CDR3 length equals 14 residues. The trim removed 8 bases at V and 3 bases at J, leaving 8 bases unmatched. Germline V lookup: CDR1 SGHRS, CDR2 YFSETQ. Per the original data handling: Estimation of nucleated cell counts was performed using reference gene primer amplification. Measured with immunoSEQ multiplex PCR; TCRdb has only the in-frame clones, and not every one. V and J calls and clone size follow that table, whereas D and trimming were derived from the DNA. The sample has 150,000 to 200,000 clones, 65% to 85% seen once. The chain links TRBV5-1 to TRBJ2-3; 8 bases match TRBD1. Specimen: peripheral blood. The sequence derives from a man between 60 and 70 years old with active or convalescent COVID-19. The CDR3 coding sequence is TGCGCCAGTACCGGACAGGGCGGGACAGATACGCAGTATTTT. Its protein product is CASTGQGGTDTQYF.